The clone carrying this T cell receptor (beta chain) occurred once. The antigen is not known. Trimming took 11 bases from V and 5 from J, leaving 13 bases between them. The CDR3 extends over 12 amino acids. Germline CDR1 MDHEN, CDR2 SYDVKM. The repertoire was sequenced with immunoSEQ multiplex PCR; TCRdb's copy has only in-frame clones and lacks some. The sample lists under 30,000 clones, approximately 85% occurring once. The entry originates in a study of graft-versus-host responses after intestinal transplantation. Study-level background: Anti-thymocyte globulin induction, then tacrolimus and steroids for about 3 years, went to all recipients. Study observations and caveats: Within allografts, high graft-versus-host to host-versus-graft clonal ratios were seen among patients with graft-donor T cell macrochimerism. Early post-transplant declines in HvG were associated with peak levels of circulating GvH clones.

This TCR was sampled from a human patient who received an intestinal transplant, so some T cells may come from the graft donor. The chain joins TRBV28 to TRBJ1-5, with D perhaps TRBD1 (5 bases). The sample here was PBMCs, taken 463 days after intestinal transplant. CDR3 nucleotides: TGTGCCTGGGGGGTGCGCGATCAGCCCCAGCATTTT. Amino acid sequence: CAWGVRDQPQHF.